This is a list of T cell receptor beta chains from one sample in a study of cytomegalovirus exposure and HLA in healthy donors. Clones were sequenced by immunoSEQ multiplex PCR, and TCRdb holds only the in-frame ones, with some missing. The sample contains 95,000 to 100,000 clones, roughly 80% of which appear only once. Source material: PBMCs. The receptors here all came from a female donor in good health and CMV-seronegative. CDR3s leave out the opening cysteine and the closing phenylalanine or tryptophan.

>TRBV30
AWSRGRENEQY
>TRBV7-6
ASSPSSYEQY
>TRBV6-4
ASRIRDREIMNTEAF
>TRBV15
ATSREGGAASSGNTIY
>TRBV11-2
ASSQGQARETQY
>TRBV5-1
ATKENMNTEAF
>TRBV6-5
ASRYTILEEAEAF
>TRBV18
ASSRYSSGDQETQY
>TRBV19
ASSRSGQVGTTGELF
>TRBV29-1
SVVSWSSGYEQY
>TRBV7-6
ASSLGLAGGGNEQF
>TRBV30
AWSVGRGDEAF
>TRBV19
ASSMGIQLRVDTQY
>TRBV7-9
ASSPMSYEQY
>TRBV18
ASSRGIFYEQY